This T cell receptor (beta chain) is drawn from a study of T cells in Graves' hyperthyroidism and ophthalmopathy. Fresh peripheral blood, roughly 9.8 ml of it, supplied the PBMCs. This clonotype showed up many times. Amplification of TCR beta CDR3 regions was performed using RNA transcripts as template. HTBI primers were employed in a first-round RT-PCR of the TCR CDR3. MiXCR, applied by TCRdb to the multiplex PCR reads, yields one record per CDR3 protein. The sample yields 650,000 to 700,000 distinct CDR3 sequences, approximately 15% seen once. Trimming pared 5 bases from V and 4 bases from J, leaving 11 bases between. This CDR3 is 13 amino acids long. CDR1 is MNHEY and CDR2 is SMNVEV in the germline V gene (reference sequence).

The chain links TRBV27 to TRBJ1-2; D is uncertain. The specimen was blood. The sequence was collected from a man aged 50-60 years with Graves' hyperthyroidism. CDR3 loop: CASSPGRTYGYTF. The CDR3 coding sequence is TGTGCCAGCAGTCCCGGACGGACCTATGGCTACACCTTC.